This TCR beta chain was captured in a study of blood T cell repertoires in COVID-19. Study context: Specimens from acute and convalescent COVID-19 originated in the United States, Italy and Spain. T cells, B-cell-depleted T cells, or PBMCs provided the cDNA or gDNA that served as material.

TCRdb keeps only in-frame clones here, not all; method: immunoSEQ multiplex PCR. Among some 250,000 clones listed, 91% were seen once. The germline CDR1 and CDR2 sequences are MNHEY and SVGEGT. The CDR3 runs to 16 residues. V was pared by 6 bases and J by 4 bases, with 12 bases of the junction left unmatched. The sequence was obtained from a human donor in a cohort exposed to, infected with or recovered from COVID-19 (not recorded which). The donor label of this sample is uncertain. Sequenced material: PBMCs or T cells enriched from blood (not recorded which). The rearrangement joins TRBV6-2 or TRBV6-3 to TRBJ1-2; 9 bases align to TRBD1. CDR3 nucleotide sequence: TGTGCCAGCAGCCGAATCTCGACAGGGGGAATCTATGGCTACACCTTC. It encodes CASSRISTGGIYGYTF.